This T cell receptor beta chain was captured in a study of T cell responses to AZD1222 COVID-19 vaccine. Regarding the study as a whole: Increased Spike-specific TCR breadth and depth were observed after two AZD1222 doses. Seropositive at baseline were only a handful of AZD1222 recipients. The donor group comprised mostly white British people and more females; the analysis possibly underestimated clonal diversity.

Trimming pared 0 bases from V and 3 bases from J, leaving 12 bases between. This CDR3 is built from 15 residues. Germline assignment: CDR1 MNHEY and CDR2 SVGEGT. This clone was picked up one time. Its antigen is unknown. Method: immunoSEQ multiplex PCR; TCRdb's copy keeps in-frame clones and lacks some. The sample includes 200,000 or so clones, 88% seen only once; the top ten take approximately 7.7%. The V and J genes are TRBV6-2 or TRBV6-3 and TRBJ2-7, with a possible D match to TRBD1 (6 bases). Sequencing used peripheral blood, obtained on day 0 of AZD1222 vaccination. The source is an adult in good health. CDR3 bases: TGTGCCAGCAGTTACTCTCCGACAGGAGACTACGAGCAGTACTTC. Its translation: CASSYSPTGDYEQYF.